Listed below are T cell receptor beta chains from one sample, sequenced in a study of T-cell memory formation after mild COVID-19. TCRdb used MiXCR to reprocess the 5' RACE reads, holding one entry per CDR3 protein. The profile shows roughly 200,000 distinct CDR3 sequences, under 20% of them singletons. Source material: PBMCs or a T cell subset sorted from them (not recorded which). These receptor sequences come from an adult woman who had mild COVID-19 (a few samples of this study predate the infection). Cell type and time point are not known. Both conserved end residues are part of each CDR3. Fields, in order: clone size, J gene, D gene, V gene, CDR3 protein, CDR3 DNA. D genes are given only for firm matches. A clone size is listed for some rows: how often the clone was seen (once, few, many), or a class if it is expanded.

few	TRBJ2-7	.	TRBV20-1	CSARDQLEAEQYF	TGCAGTGCTAGAGATCAGCTAGAGGCTGAGCAGTACTTC
.	TRBJ1-5	.	TRBV28	CASSLAGFGISQPQHF	TGTGCCAGCAGTTTAGCAGGGTTCGGGATCAGTCAGCCCCAGCATTTT
few	TRBJ1-2	.	TRBV18	CASSPGVDGYTF	TGTGCCAGCTCACCAGGGGTTGATGGCTACACCTTC
.	TRBJ1-1	.	TRBV6-2/TRBV6-3	CASSYEGITEAFF	TGTGCCAGCAGTTACGAGGGTATCACTGAAGCTTTCTTT
.	TRBJ2-2	.	TRBV12-3/TRBV12-4	CASSFGGRTGELFF	TGTGCCAGCAGTTTCGGGGGGCGGACCGGGGAGCTGTTTTTT
few	TRBJ2-7	TRBD1	TRBV29-1	CSAGTGYHEQYF	TGCAGCGCCGGGACAGGGTACCACGAGCAGTACTTC
.	TRBJ1-1	.	TRBV3-1	CASSSGHSRGAFF	TGTGCCAGCAGCTCGGGACATTCGAGAGGAGCTTTCTTT
few	TRBJ1-1	TRBD1	TRBV20-1	CSAKRQGASSNTEAFF	TGCAGTGCCAAGCGACAGGGGGCCTCGTCGAACACTGAAGCTTTCTTT
.	TRBJ2-7	.	TRBV21-1	CASSKEGLAGDEQYF	TGTGCCAGCAGCAAAGAGGGACTAGCGGGAGACGAGCAGTACTTC
.	TRBJ2-6	TRBD1	TRBV7-2	CASSVRTGGQGANVLTF	TGTGCCAGCAGCGTAAGGACAGGGGGCCAGGGGGCCAACGTCCTGACTTTC
.	TRBJ2-1	.	TRBV5-1	CASSLGSSSSYNEQFF	TGCGCCAGCAGCTTAGGGAGTTCTAGCTCCTACAATGAGCAGTTCTTC
many	TRBJ2-5	.	TRBV4-3	CASSQSRGETQYF	TGCGCCAGCAGCCAGTCTAGAGGGGAGACCCAGTACTTC
.	TRBJ2-7	TRBD1	TRBV24-1	CATRQSDRGPRYEQYF	TGTGCCACCAGACAATCGGACAGGGGTCCCAGGTACGAGCAGTACTTC
many	TRBJ2-1	.	TRBV9	CASSVEDYNEQFF	TGTGCCAGCAGCGTAGAAGACTACAATGAGCAGTTCTTC
many	TRBJ2-7	TRBD2	TRBV7-2	CASSHGLAGRTDEQYF	TGTGCCAGCAGCCACGGACTAGCGGGGCGGACGGACGAGCAGTACTTC
.	TRBJ2-4	TRBD2	TRBV4-3	CASSHGTSGSKGKNIQYF	TGCGCCAGCAGCCACGGGACTAGCGGGAGCAAGGGCAAAAACATTCAGTACTTC
few	TRBJ1-6	.	TRBV5-6	CASSLDPSSYNSPLHF	TGTGCCAGCAGCTTGGATCCGAGCTCCTATAATTCACCCCTCCACTTT
.	TRBJ1-2	TRBD1	TRBV12-3/TRBV12-4	CASSRQGWGYGYTF	TGTGCCAGCAGTCGACAGGGGTGGGGCTATGGCTACACCTTC
.	TRBJ1-1	TRBD1	TRBV19	CASSTPQGVRTEAFF	TGTGCCAGTAGTACCCCACAGGGGGTACGCACTGAAGCTTTCTTT
.	TRBJ2-2	TRBD2	TRBV7-6	CASSLVPIAGAPNTGELFF	TGTGCCAGCAGCTTAGTTCCGATAGCGGGGGCCCCAAACACCGGGGAGCTGTTTTTT
few	TRBJ2-7	.	TRBV18	CASSLGLETKTYEQYF	TGTGCCAGCTCACTGGGTCTTGAGACAAAAACCTACGAGCAGTACTTC
.	TRBJ2-7	TRBD1	TRBV13	CASSPQPDRVHEQYF	TGTGCCAGCAGCCCGCAACCTGACAGGGTCCACGAGCAGTACTTC
.	TRBJ1-2	TRBD1	TRBV5-1	CASSGDSNYGYTF	TGCGCCAGCAGCGGGGACAGTAACTATGGCTACACCTTC
few	TRBJ2-1	TRBD1	TRBV12-3/TRBV12-4	CASSLETGVFVNEQFF	TGTGCCAGCAGTTTGGAGACAGGGGTCTTCGTCAATGAGCAGTTCTTC
.	TRBJ2-3	.	TRBV20-1	CSSKVEDTQYF	TGCAGTTCTAAGGTCGAAGATACGCAGTATTTT
few	TRBJ1-2	.	TRBV6-2/TRBV6-3	CASNGRAYGYTF	TGTGCCAGCAATGGCAGGGCGTATGGCTACACCTTC
few	TRBJ2-4	TRBD1	TRBV29-1	CSVRTGVKNIQYF	TGCAGCGTAAGGACAGGCGTCAAAAACATTCAGTACTTC
.	TRBJ2-1	.	TRBV20-1	CSASFRGKTYNEQFF	TGCAGTGCTAGTTTCCGCGGAAAGACCTACAATGAGCAGTTCTTC
few	TRBJ1-1	.	TRBV3-1	CASSLYSRVTEAFF	TGTGCCAGCAGCCTATACTCCAGGGTAACTGAAGCTTTCTTT
few	TRBJ2-3	.	TRBV7-7	CASSLGPPRDRTDTQYF	TGTGCTAGCAGCTTAGGACCCCCTCGCGACCGCACAGATACGCAGTATTTT
.	TRBJ2-1	.	TRBV20-1	CSAPGQGHGYNEQFF	TGCAGTGCTCCGGGGCAGGGGCACGGTTACAATGAGCAGTTCTTC
few	TRBJ2-7	.	TRBV20-1	CSARDRSGPYEQYF	TGCAGTGCTAGAGATAGAAGCGGGCCCTACGAGCAGTACTTC
.	TRBJ2-5	.	TRBV3-1	CASSQDGETQYF	TGTGCCAGCAGCCAAGACGGAGAGACCCAGTACTTC
.	TRBJ2-7	.	TRBV10-2	CASSDQGRRYEQYF	TGCGCCAGCAGTGATCAAGGGAGACGGTACGAGCAGTACTTC
.	TRBJ2-5	TRBD2	TRBV5-1	CASSVGRAEETQYF	TGCGCCAGCAGCGTCGGGAGGGCCGAAGAGACCCAGTACTTC
.	TRBJ2-2	TRBD2	TRBV30	CAWTREGIGTGELFF	TGTGCCTGGACTAGGGAGGGGATAGGGACCGGGGAGCTGTTTTTT
.	TRBJ2-1	.	TRBV9	CASSPGTVSRNEQFF	TGTGCCAGCAGCCCCGGGACTGTGTCTAGGAATGAGCAGTTCTTC
.	TRBJ2-3	TRBD1	TRBV6-6	CASRPPGTGSTDTQYF	TGTGCCAGCAGACCTCCCGGGACAGGAAGCACAGATACGCAGTATTTT